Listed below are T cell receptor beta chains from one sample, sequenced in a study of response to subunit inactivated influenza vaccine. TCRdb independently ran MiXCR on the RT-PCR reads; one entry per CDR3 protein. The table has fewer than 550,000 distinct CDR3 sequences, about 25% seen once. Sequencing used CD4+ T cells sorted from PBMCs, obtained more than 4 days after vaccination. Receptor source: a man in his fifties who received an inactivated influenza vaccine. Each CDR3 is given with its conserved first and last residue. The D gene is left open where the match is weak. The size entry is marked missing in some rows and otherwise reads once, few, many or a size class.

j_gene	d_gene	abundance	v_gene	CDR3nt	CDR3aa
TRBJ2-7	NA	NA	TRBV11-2	TGTGCCAGCAGCATGTCTCGGACCTCTTCCAGCTACGAGCAGTACTTC	CASSMSRTSSSYEQYF
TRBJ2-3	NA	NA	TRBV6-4	TGTGCCAGCAGCTGGGGTGGGATCACAGATACGCAGTATTTT	CASSWGGITDTQYF
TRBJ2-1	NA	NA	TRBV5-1	TGCGCCAGCAGCTTAGAGGGGAGCACGGGGAATGAGCAGTTCTTC	CASSLEGSTGNEQFF
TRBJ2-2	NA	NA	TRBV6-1	TGTGCCAGCAGAAAGAGTGGGAACACCGGGGAGCTGTTTTTT	CASRKSGNTGELFF
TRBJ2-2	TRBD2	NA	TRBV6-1	TGTGCCAGCGACCTACCGGGACTAGCGCCCGTGAACACCGGGGAGCTGTTTTTT	CASDLPGLAPVNTGELFF
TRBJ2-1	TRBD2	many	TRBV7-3	TGTGCCAGCAGCTGGAGCGGGAGTGGCGATGAGCAGTTCTTC	CASSWSGSGDEQFF
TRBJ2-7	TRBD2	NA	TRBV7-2	TGTGCCAGTACCGTGGGGGGGGGCTACGAGCAGTACTTC	CASTVGGGYEQYF
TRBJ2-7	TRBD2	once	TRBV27	TGTGCCAGCAGCCGCTACCAAGCGGGAGCCTACGAGCAGTACTTC	CASSRYQAGAYEQYF
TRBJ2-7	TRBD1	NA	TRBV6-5	TGTGCCAGCAGTAACCGGGACAGCAAGTCCGAGCAGTACTTC	CASSNRDSKSEQYF
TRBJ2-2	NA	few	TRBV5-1	TGCGCCAGCAGCTCCCCGCGGAAGAACACCGGGGAGCTGTTTTTT	CASSSPRKNTGELFF
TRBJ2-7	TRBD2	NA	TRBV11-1	TGTGCCAGCAGCTTAGACTGGGTTCCGGGACAGACGGGACTAGCAGCCTACGAGCAGTACTTC	CASSLDWVPGQTGLAAYEQYF
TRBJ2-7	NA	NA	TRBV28	TGTGCCAGCAGTTTATCCTTCCGATCCTACGAGCAGTACTTC	CASSLSFRSYEQYF
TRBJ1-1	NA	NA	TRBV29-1	TGCAGCGTGGACGACACATACACTGAAGCTTTCTTT	CSVDDTYTEAFF
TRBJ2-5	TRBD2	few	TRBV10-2	TGCGCCAGCAGTGAGTCCCTAGCGGGGGTAGAGACCCAGTACTTC	CASSESLAGVETQYF
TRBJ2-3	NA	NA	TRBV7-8	TGTGCCAGCACCTCTGGACCTGGTATTGGCACAGATACGCAGTATTTT	CASTSGPGIGTDTQYF
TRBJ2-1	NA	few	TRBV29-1	TGCAGCGTTGGAGACTTCTACTCGGGGCAGTTCTTC	CSVGDFYSGQFF
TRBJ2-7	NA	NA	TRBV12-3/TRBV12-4	TGTGCCAGCAGTCCTAGGGCGGGCCAGCAGTACTTC	CASSPRAGQQYF
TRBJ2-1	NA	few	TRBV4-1	TGCGCCAGCAGCCATGCGAGCGGGCCCTACAATGAGCAGTTCTTC	CASSHASGPYNEQFF
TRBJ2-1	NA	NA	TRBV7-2	TGTGCCAGCAGCTTAGAGAGGGTAGTCCATTACAATGAGCAGTTCTTC	CASSLERVVHYNEQFF
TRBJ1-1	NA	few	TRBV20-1	TGCAGTGCTAGAAGCTCCTCCATGAACACTGAAGCTTTCTTT	CSARSSSMNTEAFF
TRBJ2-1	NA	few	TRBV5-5	TGTGCCAGCAGCTTAATTCTGACCTACAATGAGCAGTTCTTC	CASSLILTYNEQFF
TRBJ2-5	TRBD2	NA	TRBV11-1	TGTGCCAGCAGCTTAGCGAGGACTAGCGTGACCCAGTACTTC	CASSLARTSVTQYF
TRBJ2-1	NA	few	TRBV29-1	TGCAGCGTAGATTTTTTATCCTACAATGAGCAGTTCTTC	CSVDFLSYNEQFF